This record covers a single T cell receptor beta chain. As yet, its antigen is unknown. One end of the junction fails to match germline, which may point to a read error. Primed by a sample-barcoded 5' primer and a J-beta primer mix, a second PCR proceeded for about 6 to 12 cycles. TCRdb passed the 5' RACE reads through MiXCR, listing each CDR3 protein once. The table shows over 500,000 distinct CDR3 sequences, with approximately 52% occurring only once. This sample stems from a study of blood T cells in healthy people across ages. On the study more broadly: Template switching caught about one barcoded beta molecule for each two T cells.

Study outcomes and limitations: With age, beta diversity per million T cells declined roughly linearly, significantly by 35 to 40. Diversity was higher, and naive CD4+ cells more numerous, in long-lived donors than in aged donors.

The sequencing input was blood. This TCR was sampled from a woman older than 75 in good health.

CDR3 residues: CASSLVVGANKGADTEYF. CDR3 sequence (DNA): TGTGCCAGCAGTTTAGTTGTGGGGGCGAATAAGGGAGCAGATACGGAGTATTTT. V is TRBV12-3 or TRBV12-4 and J is TRBJ2-3; D might be TRBD1 (6 bases). The CDR3 runs 18 residues.